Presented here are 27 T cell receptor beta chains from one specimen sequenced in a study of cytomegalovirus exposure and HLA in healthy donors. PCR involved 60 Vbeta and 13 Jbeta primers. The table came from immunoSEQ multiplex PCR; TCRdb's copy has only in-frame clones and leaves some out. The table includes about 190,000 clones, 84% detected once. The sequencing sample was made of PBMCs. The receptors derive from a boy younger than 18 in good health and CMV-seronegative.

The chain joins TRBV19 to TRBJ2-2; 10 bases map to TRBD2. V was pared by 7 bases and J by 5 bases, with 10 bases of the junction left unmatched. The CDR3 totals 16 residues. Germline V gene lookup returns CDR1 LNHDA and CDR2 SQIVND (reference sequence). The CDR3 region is CASKRSGGAQTGELFF. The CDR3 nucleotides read TGTGCCAGTAAGCGGAGCGGGGGGGCTCAAACCGGGGAGCTGTTTTTT.

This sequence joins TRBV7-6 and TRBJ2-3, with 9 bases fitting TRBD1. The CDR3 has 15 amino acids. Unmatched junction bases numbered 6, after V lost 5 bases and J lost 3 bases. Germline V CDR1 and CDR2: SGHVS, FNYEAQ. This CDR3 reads CASSARTGETDTQYF. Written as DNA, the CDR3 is TGTGCCAGCAGCGCCCGGACAGGGGAAACAGATACGCAGTATTTT.

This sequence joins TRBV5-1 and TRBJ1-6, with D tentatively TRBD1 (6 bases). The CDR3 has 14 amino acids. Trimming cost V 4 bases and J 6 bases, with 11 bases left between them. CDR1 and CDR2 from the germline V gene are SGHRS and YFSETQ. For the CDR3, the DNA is TGCGCCAGCAGCACAACAGGGATTAATTCACCCCTCCACTTT. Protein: CASSTTGINSPLHF.

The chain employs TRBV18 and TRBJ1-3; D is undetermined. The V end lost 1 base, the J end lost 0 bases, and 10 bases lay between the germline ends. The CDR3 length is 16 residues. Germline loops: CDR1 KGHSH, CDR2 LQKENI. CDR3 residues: CASSPLVGDSGNTIYF. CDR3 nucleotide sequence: TGTGCCAGCTCACCACTGGTGGGCGACTCTGGAAACACCATATATTTT. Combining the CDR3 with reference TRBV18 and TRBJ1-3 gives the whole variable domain NAGVMQNPRHLVRRRGQEARLRCSPMKGHSHVYWYRQLPEEGLKFMVYLQKENIIDESGMPKERFSAEFPKEGPSILRIQQVVRGDSAAYFCASSPLVGDSGNTIYFGEGSWLTVV.

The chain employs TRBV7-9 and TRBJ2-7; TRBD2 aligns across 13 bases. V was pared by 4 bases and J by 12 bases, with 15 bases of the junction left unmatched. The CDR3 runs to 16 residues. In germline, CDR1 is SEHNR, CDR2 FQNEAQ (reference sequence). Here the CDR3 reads CASSSSRLAGGEGLYF. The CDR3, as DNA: TGTGCCAGCAGCTCCAGTCGACTAGCGGGAGGAGAGGGACTGTACTTC.

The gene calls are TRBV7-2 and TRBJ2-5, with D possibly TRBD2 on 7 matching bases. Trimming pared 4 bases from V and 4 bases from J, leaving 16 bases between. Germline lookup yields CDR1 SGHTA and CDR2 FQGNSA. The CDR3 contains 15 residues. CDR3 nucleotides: TGTGCCAGCAGCTCGGGGTGGGGGGGCCTAGAGACCCAGTACTTC. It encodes CASSSGWGGLETQYF.

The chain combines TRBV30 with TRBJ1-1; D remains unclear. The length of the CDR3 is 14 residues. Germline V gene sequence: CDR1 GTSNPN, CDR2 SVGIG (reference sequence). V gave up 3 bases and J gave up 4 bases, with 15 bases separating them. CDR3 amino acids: CAWSETRASTEAFF. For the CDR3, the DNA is TGTGCCTGGAGCGAAACTAGGGCCAGCACTGAAGCTTTCTTT.

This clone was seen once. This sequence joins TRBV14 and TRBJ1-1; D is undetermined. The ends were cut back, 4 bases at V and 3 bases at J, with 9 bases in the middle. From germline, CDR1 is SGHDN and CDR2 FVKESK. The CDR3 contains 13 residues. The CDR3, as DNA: TGTGCCAGCAGCCCCCTCGGGGACACTGAAGCTTTCTTT. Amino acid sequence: CASSPLGDTEAFF.

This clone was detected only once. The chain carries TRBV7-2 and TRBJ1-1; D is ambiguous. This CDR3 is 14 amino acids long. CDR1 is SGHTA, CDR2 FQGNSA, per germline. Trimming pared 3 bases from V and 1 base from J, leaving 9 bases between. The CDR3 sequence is CASSFSRQNTEAFF. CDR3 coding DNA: TGTGCCAGCAGCTTTTCGCGGCAGAACACTGAAGCTTTCTTT.

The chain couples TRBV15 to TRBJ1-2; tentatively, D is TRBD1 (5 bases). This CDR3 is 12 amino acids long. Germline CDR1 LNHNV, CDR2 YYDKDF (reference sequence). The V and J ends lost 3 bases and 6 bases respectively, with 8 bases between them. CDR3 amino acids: CATSRDNNGYTF. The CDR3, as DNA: TGTGCCACCAGCAGGGACAATAATGGCTACACCTTC.

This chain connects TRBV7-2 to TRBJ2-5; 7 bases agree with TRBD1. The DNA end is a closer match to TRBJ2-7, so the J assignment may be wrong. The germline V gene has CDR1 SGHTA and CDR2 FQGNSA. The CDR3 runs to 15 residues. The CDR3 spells CASGVSTGLGYEQYF. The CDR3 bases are TGTGCCAGCGGCGTATCGACAGGGCTTGGGTACGAGCAGTACTTC.

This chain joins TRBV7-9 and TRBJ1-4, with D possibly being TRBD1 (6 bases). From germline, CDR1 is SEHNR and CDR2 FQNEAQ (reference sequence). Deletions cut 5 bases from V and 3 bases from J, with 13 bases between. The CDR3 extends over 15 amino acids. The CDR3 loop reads CASSQRQASNEKLFF. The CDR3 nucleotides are TGTGCCAGCAGCCAGAGACAGGCCTCTAATGAAAAACTGTTTTTT. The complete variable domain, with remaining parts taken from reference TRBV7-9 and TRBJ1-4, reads DTGVSQNPRHKITKRGQNVTFRCDPISEHNRLYWYRQTLGQGPEFLTYFQNEAQLEKSRLLSDRFSAERPKGSFSTLEIQRTEQGDSAMYLCASSQRQASNEKLFFGSGTQLSVL.

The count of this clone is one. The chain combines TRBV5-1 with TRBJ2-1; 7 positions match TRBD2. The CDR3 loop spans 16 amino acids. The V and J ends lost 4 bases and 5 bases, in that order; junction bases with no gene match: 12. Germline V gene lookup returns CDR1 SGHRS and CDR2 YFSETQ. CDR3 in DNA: TGCGCCAGCAGCCCGGGGACGCGGGAGTTTGACAATGAGCAGTTCTTC. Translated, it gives CASSPGTREFDNEQFF.

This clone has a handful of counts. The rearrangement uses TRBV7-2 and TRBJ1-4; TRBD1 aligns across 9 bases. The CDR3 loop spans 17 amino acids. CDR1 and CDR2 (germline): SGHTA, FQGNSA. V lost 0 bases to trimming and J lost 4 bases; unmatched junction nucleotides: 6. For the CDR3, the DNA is TGTGCCAGCAGCTTAGCCAAAACAGGGGGCCGTAATGAAAAACTGTTTTTT. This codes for CASSLAKTGGRNEKLFF.

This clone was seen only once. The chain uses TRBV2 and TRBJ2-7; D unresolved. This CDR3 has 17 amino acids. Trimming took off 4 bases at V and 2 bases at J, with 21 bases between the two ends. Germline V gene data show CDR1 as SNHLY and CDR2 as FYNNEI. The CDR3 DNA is TGTGCCAGCAGTGTCGGGTATTGGGTCTTTAGGCCCTACGAGCAGTACTTC. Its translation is CASSVGYWVFRPYEQYF.

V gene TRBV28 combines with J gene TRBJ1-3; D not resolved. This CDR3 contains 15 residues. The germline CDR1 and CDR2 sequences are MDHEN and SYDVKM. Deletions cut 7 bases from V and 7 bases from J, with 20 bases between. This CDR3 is CASIPGDQAWNTIYF. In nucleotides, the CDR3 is TGTGCCAGCATCCCCGGTGATCAGGCTTGGAACACCATATATTTT. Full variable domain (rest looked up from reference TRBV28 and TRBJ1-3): DVKVTQSSRYLVKRTGEKVFLECVQDMDHENMFWYRQDPGLGLRLIYFSYDVKMKEKGDIPEGYSVSREKKERFSLILESASTNQTSMYLCASIPGDQAWNTIYFGEGSWLTVV.

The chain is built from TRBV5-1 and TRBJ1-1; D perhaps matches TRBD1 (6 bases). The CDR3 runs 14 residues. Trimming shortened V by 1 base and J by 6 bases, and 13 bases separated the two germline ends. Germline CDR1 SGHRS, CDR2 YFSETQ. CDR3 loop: CASSLYRVGAEAFF. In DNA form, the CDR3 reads TGCGCCAGCAGCTTGTACAGGGTGGGGGCTGAAGCTTTCTTT. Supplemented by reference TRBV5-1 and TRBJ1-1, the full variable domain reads KAGVTQTPRYLIKTRGQQVTLSCSPISGHRSVSWYQQTPGQGLQFLFEYFSETQRNKGNFPGRFSGRQFSNSRSEMNVSTLELGDSALYLCASSLYRVGAEAFFGQGTRLTVV.

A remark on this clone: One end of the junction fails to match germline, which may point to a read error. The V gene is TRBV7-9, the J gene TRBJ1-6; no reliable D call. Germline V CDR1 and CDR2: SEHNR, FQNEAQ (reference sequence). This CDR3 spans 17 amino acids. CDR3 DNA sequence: TGTTCCAGCAGCTTAGCGAGGGCGGGCTCCTATAATTCACCCCTCCACTTT. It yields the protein CSSSLARAGSYNSPLHF.

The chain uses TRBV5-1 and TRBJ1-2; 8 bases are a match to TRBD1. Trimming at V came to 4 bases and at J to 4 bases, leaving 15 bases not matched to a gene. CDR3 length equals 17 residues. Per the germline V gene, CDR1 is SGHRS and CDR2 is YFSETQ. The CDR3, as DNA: TGCGCCAGCAGCCCCGGGGCAGGGACAGGCGTTCTCTATGGCTACACCTTC. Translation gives CASSPGAGTGVLYGYTF.

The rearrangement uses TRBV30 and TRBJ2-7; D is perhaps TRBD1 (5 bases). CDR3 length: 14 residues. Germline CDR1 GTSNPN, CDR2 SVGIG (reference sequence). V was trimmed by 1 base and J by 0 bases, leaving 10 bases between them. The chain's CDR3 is CAWSEGFSSYEQYF. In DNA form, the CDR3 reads TGTGCCTGGAGTGAGGGGTTTAGCTCCTACGAGCAGTACTTC.

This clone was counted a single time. The CDR3 DNA sequence: TGTGCCAGCAGCTCGCAGGCCGGACCCCTCCACTTT. Its protein is CASSSQAGPLHF. The chain employs TRBV7-6 and TRBJ1-6; D not resolved. The CDR3 is 12 residues long. CDR1 is SGHVS and CDR2 is FNYEAQ in the germline V gene. Trimming took 4 bases from V and 12 from J, leaving 10 bases between them. Complete variable domain (other parts from reference TRBV7-6 and TRBJ1-6): GAGVSQSPRYKVTKRGQDVALRCDPISGHVSLYWYRQALGQGPEFLTYFNYEAQQDKSGLPNDRFSAERPEGSISTLTIQRTEQRDSAMYRCASSSQAGPLHFGNGTRLTVT.

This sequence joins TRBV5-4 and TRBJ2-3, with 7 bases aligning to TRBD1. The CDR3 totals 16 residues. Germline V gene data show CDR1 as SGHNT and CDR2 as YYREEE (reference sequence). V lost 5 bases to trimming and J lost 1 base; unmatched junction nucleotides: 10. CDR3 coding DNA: TGTGCCAGCAGTCGAATCGACACAGGGGGCACAGATACGCAGTATTTT. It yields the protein CASSRIDTGGTDTQYF.

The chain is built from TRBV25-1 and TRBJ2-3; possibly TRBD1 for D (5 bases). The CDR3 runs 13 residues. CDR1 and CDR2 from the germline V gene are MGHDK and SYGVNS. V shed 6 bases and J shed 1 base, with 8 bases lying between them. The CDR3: CASRGPGTDTQYF. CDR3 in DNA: TGTGCCAGCAGGGGGCCGGGCACAGATACGCAGTATTTT.

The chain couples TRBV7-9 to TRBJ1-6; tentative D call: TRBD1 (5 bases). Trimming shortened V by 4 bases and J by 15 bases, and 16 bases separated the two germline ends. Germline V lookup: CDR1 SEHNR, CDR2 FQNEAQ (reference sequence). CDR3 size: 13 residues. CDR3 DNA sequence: TGTGCCAGCAGCTACCAAAGCGGAGGGGTCCTCCACTTT. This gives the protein CASSYQSGGVLHF.

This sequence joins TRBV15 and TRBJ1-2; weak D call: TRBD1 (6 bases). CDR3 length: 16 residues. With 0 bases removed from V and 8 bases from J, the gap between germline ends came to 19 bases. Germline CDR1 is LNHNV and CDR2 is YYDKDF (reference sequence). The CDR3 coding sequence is TGTGCCACCAGCAGAGATCGAGGAGCACAGGGAAAGGGCTACACCTTC. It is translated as CATSRDRGAQGKGYTF.

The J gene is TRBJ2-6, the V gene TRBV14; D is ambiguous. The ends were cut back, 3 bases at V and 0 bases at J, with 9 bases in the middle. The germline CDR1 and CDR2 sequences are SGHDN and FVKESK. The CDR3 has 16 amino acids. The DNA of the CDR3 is TGTGCCAGCAGCCACCCACTCCTCTCTGGGGCCAACGTCCTGACTTTC. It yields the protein CASSHPLLSGANVLTF.

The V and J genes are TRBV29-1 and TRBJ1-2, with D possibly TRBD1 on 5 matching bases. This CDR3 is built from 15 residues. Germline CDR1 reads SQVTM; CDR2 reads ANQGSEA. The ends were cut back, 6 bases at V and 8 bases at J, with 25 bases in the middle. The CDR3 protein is CSVPTRIGSKGGYTF. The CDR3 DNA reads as TGCAGCGTCCCGACACGAATCGGATCAAAGGGGGGCTACACCTTC.